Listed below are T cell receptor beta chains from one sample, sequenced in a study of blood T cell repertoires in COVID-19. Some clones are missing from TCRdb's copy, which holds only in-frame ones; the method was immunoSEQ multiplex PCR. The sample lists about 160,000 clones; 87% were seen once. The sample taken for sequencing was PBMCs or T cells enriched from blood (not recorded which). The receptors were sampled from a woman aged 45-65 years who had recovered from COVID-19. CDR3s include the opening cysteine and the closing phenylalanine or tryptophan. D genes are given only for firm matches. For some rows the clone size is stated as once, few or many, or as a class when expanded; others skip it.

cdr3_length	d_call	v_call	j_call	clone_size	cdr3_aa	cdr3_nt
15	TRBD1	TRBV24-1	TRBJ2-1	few	CATSDPGQGRREQFF	TGTGCCACCAGTGATCCGGGACAGGGGCGCCGGGAGCAGTTCTTC
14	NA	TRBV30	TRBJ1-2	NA	CAWDEDSEGLGYTF	TGTGCCTGGGACGAGGACAGTGAGGGCTTGGGCTACACCTTC
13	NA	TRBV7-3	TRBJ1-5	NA	CASSPGANQPQHF	TGTGCCAGCAGCCCAGGGGCAAATCAGCCCCAGCATTTT
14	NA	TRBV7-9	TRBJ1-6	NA	CASSSLKRDSPLHF	TGTGCCAGCAGCTCTTTAAAGAGGGATTCACCCCTCCACTTT
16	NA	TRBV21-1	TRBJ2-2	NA	CASSSHRVVNTGELFF	TGTGCCAGCAGCTCCCACAGGGTGGTAAACACCGGGGAGCTGTTTTTT
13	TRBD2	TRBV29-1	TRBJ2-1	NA	CSVPGLAGVEQFF	TGCAGCGTGCCCGGACTAGCGGGGGTTGAGCAGTTCTTC
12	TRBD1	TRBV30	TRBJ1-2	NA	CAWADRGVFYTF	TGTGCCTGGGCGGACAGGGGGGTATTTTACACCTTC
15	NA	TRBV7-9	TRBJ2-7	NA	CASSKLPGLTYEQYF	TGTGCCAGCAGCAAGTTGCCGGGACTTACCTACGAGCAGTACTTC
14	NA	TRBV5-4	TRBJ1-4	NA	CASSLGTHNEKLFF	TGTGCCAGCAGCTTGGGGACACATAATGAAAAACTGTTTTTT
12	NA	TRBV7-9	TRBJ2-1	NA	CASSLEHNEQFF	TGTGCCAGCAGCTTAGAGCATAATGAGCAGTTCTTC
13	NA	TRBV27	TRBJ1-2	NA	CASSTSGNYGYTF	TGTGCCAGCAGTACATCAGGGAACTATGGCTACACCTTC
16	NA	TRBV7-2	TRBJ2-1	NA	CASSPKPGISYNEQFF	TGTGCCAGCAGCCCGAAGCCGGGAATCTCCTACAATGAGCAGTTCTTC
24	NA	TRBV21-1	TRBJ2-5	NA	CASSKLELAGFSKTPIQYQETQYF	TGTGCCAGCAGCAAGCTGGAACTAGCGGGATTCAGCAAGACCCCGATTCAGTACCAAGAGACCCAGTACTTC
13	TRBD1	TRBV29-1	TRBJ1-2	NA	CSVEGQENYGYTF	TGCAGCGTTGAGGGACAGGAAAACTATGGCTACACCTTC
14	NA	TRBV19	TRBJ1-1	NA	CASRVDRFYAEAFF	TGTGCCAGTAGGGTCGACAGGTTTTACGCTGAAGCTTTCTTT
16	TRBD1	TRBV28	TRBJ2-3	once	CASSSGQASLTDTQYF	TGTGCCAGCAGTTCGGGACAGGCAAGTCTCACAGATACGCAGTATTTT
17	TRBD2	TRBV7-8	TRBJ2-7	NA	CASSLGGSGRARDEQYF	TGTGCCAGCAGCTTAGGAGGCAGCGGGAGGGCCCGGGACGAGCAGTACTTC
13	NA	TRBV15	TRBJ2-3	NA	CATSRDRGREQYF	TGTGCCACCAGCAGAGATCGAGGACGGGAGCAGTATTTT
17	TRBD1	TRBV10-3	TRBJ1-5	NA	CAISPQSAGGSNQPQHF	TGTGCCATCAGCCCCCAGTCGGCAGGGGGCAGCAATCAGCCCCAGCATTTT
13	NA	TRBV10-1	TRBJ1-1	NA	CASSRTSNTEAFF	TGCGCCAGCAGTCGGACAAGTAACACTGAAGCTTTCTTT
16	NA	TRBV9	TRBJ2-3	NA	CASSVGSGSSTDTQYF	TGTGCCAGCAGCGTAGGCAGCGGTTCTAGCACAGATACGCAGTATTTT
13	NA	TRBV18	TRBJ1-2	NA	CASSPDSYYGYTF	TGTGCCAGCTCACCGGACAGCTACTATGGCTACACCTTC
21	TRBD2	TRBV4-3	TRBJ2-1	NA	CASSQRTPGLAGPSSYNEQFF	TGCGCCAGCAGCCAGCGAACTCCGGGACTAGCGGGACCCAGCTCCTACAATGAGCAGTTCTTC
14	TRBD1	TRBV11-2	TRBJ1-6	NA	CASSTGQGGSPLHF	TGTGCCAGCAGTACCGGACAGGGGGGTTCACCCCTCCACTTT
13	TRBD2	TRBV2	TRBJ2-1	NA	CASGTNSYNEQFF	TGTGCCAGCGGGACTAACTCCTACAATGAGCAGTTCTTC